Below, 30 T cell receptor beta chains from the same sample are listed, as sequenced in a study of Ad26.COV2.S vaccination and SARS-CoV-2 variants. Measured with immunoSEQ multiplex PCR; TCRdb has only the in-frame clones, and not every one. The data show 300,000 to 500,000 clones, roughly nine tenths seen once. This sample's treatment: some 20 received Ad26.COV2.S at low or high dose, single or two shots; about 5 received placebo; per-sample allocation not given. Sampling was done on day 63 after the first vaccine or placebo injection. Sequenced here: peripheral blood, sampled in a trial of Ad26.COV2.S vaccine versus placebo. The source of these receptors is a person between 18 and 59 years old who received the Ad26.COV2.S COVID-19 vaccine or a placebo.

The chain has TRBV6-6 and TRBJ1-3; 7 nucleotides match TRBD1. The germline gives CDR1 MNHNY, CDR2 SVGAGI (reference sequence). Unmatched junction bases numbered 5, after V lost 7 bases and J lost 2 bases. The CDR3 consists of 14 residues. The CDR3 sequence is CASTPDRAGNTIYF. CDR3 nucleotide sequence: TGTGCCAGCACCCCCGACAGGGCTGGAAACACCATATATTTT.

In this sample, this clone turned up once. V usage is TRBV4-1 and J usage is TRBJ1-1; D gene uncertain. The CDR3 sequence is 14 residues long. The germline V gene has CDR1 MGHRA and CDR2 YSYEKL. Trimming cost V 2 bases and J 2 bases, with 9 bases left between them. The CDR3 coding sequence is TGCGCCAGCAGCCAATCCCCTAGTAACACTGAAGCTTTCTTT. Its translation: CASSQSPSNTEAFF.

The gene calls are TRBV18 and TRBJ1-1; D is ambiguous. Trimming left V 6 bases short and J 4 bases short, with 12 bases between. Germline V gives CDR1 KGHSH, CDR2 LQKENI. The CDR3 has 13 amino acids. CDR3 in amino acids: CASSSRGGTEAFF. In nucleotides, the CDR3 is TGTGCCAGCTCGTCTCGGGGTGGCACTGAAGCTTTCTTT.

V and J are TRBV7-8 and TRBJ1-5; perhaps TRBD1 as D (5 bases). This CDR3 is 18 amino acids long. V dropped 1 base and J dropped 3 bases, with 19 bases sitting between them. Germline values: CDR1 SGHVS, CDR2 FQNEAQ. CDR3 sequence (DNA): TGTGCCAGCAGCTTAGAGGTGCCGGGACTCCAATTCAATCAGCCCCAGCATTTT. It codes for CASSLEVPGLQFNQPQHF.

This rearrangement joins TRBV18 to TRBJ2-5; 13 bases are shared with TRBD2. V was pared by 4 bases and J by 2 bases, with 10 bases of the junction left unmatched. Germline assignment: CDR1 KGHSH and CDR2 LQKENI. CDR3 length: 18 residues. The CDR3 nucleotides read TGTGCCAGCTCACGAGATACTAGCGGGGGGGGTCGGCAAGAGACCCAGTACTTC. This translates into CASSRDTSGGGRQETQYF.

V usage is TRBV9 and J usage is TRBJ2-7, with D perhaps assigned TRBD1 or TRBD2 (5 bases each). This CDR3 contains 14 residues. Germline CDR1 is SGDLS and CDR2 is YYNGEE. The germline V and J ends were trimmed by 1 base and 5 bases, with 13 bases remaining between them. CDR3 loop: CASSVPGPPDEQYF. DNA for the CDR3: TGTGCCAGCAGCGTACCGGGACCTCCGGACGAGCAGTACTTC.

The gene calls are TRBV7-8 and TRBJ1-5; 8 positions match TRBD1. This CDR3 comprises 15 residues. The V segment lost 5 bases and the J segment 4 bases; nucleotides outside the gene matches: 7. The V gene's germline CDR1 is SGHVS and CDR2 FQNEAQ. The CDR3 reads CASSPNRGGNQPQHF. The CDR3 DNA reads as TGTGCCAGCAGCCCAAACAGGGGGGGAAATCAGCCCCAGCATTTT.

This clone appeared a single time. The chain employs TRBV4-1 and TRBJ2-3; D not certain. The V end lost 3 bases, the J end lost 4 bases, and 11 bases lay between the germline ends. The CDR3 totals 14 residues. Germline lookup yields CDR1 MGHRA and CDR2 YSYEKL. The CDR3 bases are TGCGCCAGCAGCCAGATAATGTCCCCAGATACGCAGTATTTT. Protein sequence: CASSQIMSPDTQYF.

V and J are TRBV11-2 and TRBJ1-4, with no clear D. Trimming pared 1 base from V and 4 bases from J, leaving 16 bases between. The CDR3 loop spans 17 amino acids. CDR1 is SGHAT, CDR2 FQNNGV, per germline. The CDR3 bases are TGTGCCAGCAGCTTAGTCCCCTTCCGGGCTGATAATGAAAAACTGTTTTTT. It specifies CASSLVPFRADNEKLFF. Supplemented by reference TRBV11-2 and TRBJ1-4, the full variable domain reads EAGVAQSPRYKIIEKRQSVAFWCNPISGHATLYWYQQILGQGPKLLIQFQNNGVVDDSQLPKDRFSAERLKGVDSTLKIQPAKLEDSAVYLCASSLVPFRADNEKLFFGSGTQLSVL.

The chain has TRBV6-6 and TRBJ1-6, with D perhaps matching TRBD1 (6 bases). Trimming took 2 bases from V and 9 from J, leaving 14 bases between them. CDR3 size: 15 residues. The germline V gene encodes CDR1 MNHNY and CDR2 SVGAGI (reference sequence). The CDR3 DNA reads as TGTGCCAGCAGTTACACAGGGTGGAGCGGTTCACCCCTCCACTTT. Encoded protein: CASSYTGWSGSPLHF.

The chain recombines TRBV19 with TRBJ2-7; 8 bases line up with TRBD2. V lost 7 bases, J lost 6 bases, and 5 bases stayed unmatched. In germline, CDR1 is LNHDA, CDR2 SQIVND (reference sequence). The CDR3 spans 12 residues. The CDR3 region is CASTPGGGEQYF. Written as DNA, the CDR3 is TGTGCCAGTACCCCGGGGGGGGGCGAGCAGTACTTC.

The chain uses TRBV4-3 and TRBJ2-7, with 7 bases that match TRBD1. This CDR3 has 14 amino acids. Per germline, CDR1 LGHNA and CDR2 YSLEER. Trimming cost V 4 bases and J 2 bases; bases outside gene matches: 5. The CDR3 DNA is TGCGCCAGCAGCCTCCGACAGGGACCCTACGAGCAGTACTTC. Translating gives CASSLRQGPYEQYF.

The chain recombines TRBV10-3 with TRBJ1-5; D perhaps matches TRBD1 (6 bases). The length of the CDR3 is 12 residues. The germline gives CDR1 ENHRY, CDR2 SYGVKD. V gave up 6 bases and J gave up 6 bases, with 9 bases separating them. CDR3 amino acids: CAISVRGQPQHF. Written as DNA, the CDR3 is TGTGCCATCAGCGTCAGGGGTCAGCCCCAGCATTTT.

The rearrangement uses TRBV7-2 and TRBJ2-3, with TRBD1 identical over 8 bases. The CDR3 consists of 16 residues. V shed 5 bases and J 7 bases; nucleotides not matched to a gene: 14. The germline V gene has CDR1 SGHTA and CDR2 FQGNSA. The DNA of the CDR3 is TGTGCCAGCAGCCCGGCTCCCGGGACAGGACGAAATACGCAGTATTTT. Translation gives CASSPAPGTGRNTQYF.

The gene calls are TRBV5-6 and TRBJ1-2; tentatively, D is TRBD1 (6 bases). V dropped 3 bases and J dropped 0 bases, with 12 bases sitting between them. The germline gives CDR1 SGHDT, CDR2 YYEEEE. The CDR3 has 15 amino acids. Here the CDR3 reads CASSSWDTANYGYTF. DNA for the CDR3: TGTGCCAGCAGCTCGTGGGACACCGCTAACTATGGCTACACCTTC.

This chain connects TRBV7-9 to TRBJ1-5; no clear D gene. The CDR3 is 13 amino acids. The V gene lost 1 base and the J gene lost 5 bases, with 6 bases spanning the gap. Germline CDR1 is SEHNR and CDR2 is FQNEAQ (reference sequence). This chain's CDR3 is CASSLGNYQPQHF. The DNA for the CDR3 is TGTGCCAGCAGCTTAGGAAACTATCAGCCCCAGCATTTT.

The chain combines TRBV5-1 with TRBJ2-3; the match to TRBD2 covers 14 bases. The CDR3 consists of 17 residues. Germline-derived CDR1 and CDR2 are SGHRS and YFSETQ. V shed 2 bases and J 3 bases; nucleotides not matched to a gene: 5. The CDR3 sequence is CASSLVTSGGVTDTQYF. DNA for the CDR3: TGCGCCAGCAGCTTAGTGACTAGCGGGGGGGTAACAGATACGCAGTATTTT.

The chain recombines TRBV19 with TRBJ1-5; D remains unclear. The V and J ends lost 3 bases and 3 bases respectively, with 12 bases between them. CDR3 length equals 15 residues. Germline lookup yields CDR1 LNHDA and CDR2 SQIVND (reference sequence). The CDR3 DNA is TGTGCCAGTAGTATTGAGGTGGGGTTCAATCAGCCCCAGCATTTT. Translated, it gives CASSIEVGFNQPQHF.

The chain carries TRBV5-6 and TRBJ1-6; D perhaps matches TRBD1 (5 bases). Germline V CDR1 and CDR2: SGHDT, YYEEEE. The CDR3 is 15 amino acids. With 1 base removed from V and 9 bases from J, the gap between germline ends came to 14 bases. CDR3 residues: CASSLTLGLFSPLHF. CDR3 DNA sequence: TGTGCCAGCAGCTTGACCTTGGGACTCTTTTCACCCCTCCACTTT.

The chain joins TRBV6-5 to TRBJ2-3, with 9 positions matching TRBD2. The CDR3 spans 15 residues. The trim removed 5 bases at V and 0 bases at J, leaving 3 bases unmatched. CDR1 MNHEY and CDR2 SVGAGI come from the germline V gene. The CDR3 sequence is CASSRLAESTDTQYF. The CDR3 nucleotides read TGTGCCAGCAGTCGACTAGCGGAAAGCACAGATACGCAGTATTTT.

This chain connects TRBV9 to TRBJ1-4, with D hard to call. V lost 0 bases, J lost 0 bases, and 9 bases lay in between. The germline V gene encodes CDR1 SGDLS and CDR2 YYNGEE. CDR3 length: 16 residues. The CDR3 DNA reads as TGTGCCAGCAGCGTAGAATCTGGGGCAACTAATGAAAAACTGTTTTTT. It codes for CASSVESGATNEKLFF.

The chain combines TRBV11-2 with TRBJ2-5; possibly TRBD2 for D (5 bases). V lost 5 bases and J 1 base, leaving 14 bases between the germline ends. The CDR3 is 15 residues long. CDR1 SGHAT and CDR2 FQNNGV come from the germline V gene. CDR3 residues: CASSRFGEIQETQYF. CDR3 DNA sequence: TGTGCCAGCAGCCGCTTCGGGGAAATCCAAGAGACCCAGTACTTC.

The chain carries TRBV7-9 and TRBJ1-1; the D gene is possibly TRBD1 (5 bases). Germline CDR1 SEHNR, CDR2 FQNEAQ (reference sequence). V lost 3 bases and J 4 bases, leaving 12 bases between the germline ends. This CDR3 spans 14 amino acids. The CDR3 DNA is TGTGCCAGCAGCTTCATGGGGCCCGGCACTGAAGCTTTCTTT. Translation: CASSFMGPGTEAFF. Based on the CDR3 plus reference TRBV7-9 and TRBJ1-1, the full variable domain is DTGVSQNPRHKITKRGQNVTFRCDPISEHNRLYWYRQTLGQGPEFLTYFQNEAQLEKSRLLSDRFSAERPKGSFSTLEIQRTEQGDSAMYLCASSFMGPGTEAFFGQGTRLTVV.

This clone occurred a few times. The J gene is TRBJ2-7, the V gene TRBV2; 9 bases align to TRBD1. The length of the CDR3 is 11 residues. The V segment lost 9 bases and the J segment 7 bases; nucleotides outside the gene matches: 4. Germline values: CDR1 SNHLY, CDR2 FYNNEI. Here the CDR3 DNA reads TGTGCCAGGGGACAGGGCGTTGAGCAGTACTTC. As protein: CARGQGVEQYF.

This clone has only one observation. The genes are TRBV2 and TRBJ1-1; a possible D gene is TRBD1 (6 bases). The germline V and J ends were trimmed by 4 bases and 4 bases, with 13 bases remaining between them. CDR3 length equals 14 residues. CDR1 and CDR2 (germline): SNHLY, FYNNEI. The CDR3: CASSATGGVTEAFF. The DNA of the CDR3 is TGTGCCAGCAGTGCGACAGGAGGAGTCACTGAAGCTTTCTTT.

The J gene is TRBJ2-7, the V gene TRBV6-1, with TRBD1 identical over 7 bases. Germline CDR1 reads MNHNS; CDR2 reads SASEGT. Unmatched junction bases numbered 4, after V lost 1 base and J lost 4 bases. The CDR3 extends over 14 amino acids. The chain's CDR3 is CASSEGGQKYEQYF. The CDR3 nucleotides are TGTGCCAGCAGTGAAGGGGGACAGAAATACGAGCAGTACTTC.

The V gene is TRBV19, the J gene TRBJ2-7; D not certain. The V end lost 2 bases, the J end lost 6 bases, and 11 bases lay between the germline ends. The CDR3 has 13 residues. The germline V gene encodes CDR1 LNHDA and CDR2 SQIVND (reference sequence). The DNA of the CDR3 is TGTGCCAGTAGTATAAGGAGCACGGGCGAGCAGTACTTC. Protein: CASSIRSTGEQYF. Full variable domain (missing parts from reference TRBV19 and TRBJ2-7): DGGITQSPKYLFRKEGQNVTLSCEQNLNHDAMYWYRQDPGQGLRLIYYSQIVNDFQKGDIAEGYSVSREKKESFPLTVTSAQKNPTAFYLCASSIRSTGEQYFGPGTRLTVT.

The V and J genes are TRBV4-1 and TRBJ2-3; TRBD2 matches 10 bases. CDR3 length equals 17 residues. Per the germline V gene, CDR1 is MGHRA and CDR2 is YSYEKL. J gave up 4 bases and V 2 bases, and 9 bases lay outside the gene matches. The CDR3 DNA sequence: TGCGCCAGCAGCCAATCCATCGGGACTAGCGTTTCAGATACGCAGTATTTT. Residues: CASSQSIGTSVSDTQYF.

The chain carries TRBV5-5 and TRBJ2-4, with D possibly TRBD2 on 5 matching bases. The V end lost 3 bases, the J end lost 6 bases, and 16 bases lay between the germline ends. Germline CDR1 reads SGHKS; CDR2 reads YYEKEE (reference sequence). The length of the CDR3 is 15 residues. The CDR3 DNA reads TGTGCCAGCAGCTATTCCTCTGACGGACTAAACATTCAGTACTTC. Amino acids: CASSYSSDGLNIQYF.

The sample holds a few counts of this clone. The chain carries TRBV7-5 and TRBJ2-7. TRBV7-5 is a recognized pseudogene. The CDR3 runs 18 residues. The CDR3 here is CVRTRSQGKGGPTYEQYF. The CDR3 DNA follows: TGTGTCAGAACCCGAAGCCAGGGGAAAGGAGGGCCCACCTACGAGCAGTACTTC.